The 21 T cell receptor beta chains below all came from one sample that was sequenced in a study of blood T cell repertoires in COVID-19. Sequenced by immunoSEQ multiplex PCR; TCRdb stores in-frame clones only, minus some. Of approximately 320,000 clones listed, almost 85% are singletons. Sequencing used peripheral blood. These receptors all come from a human donor in a cohort sampled during active COVID-19.

The rearrangement joins TRBV5-4 to TRBJ2-1; D gene ambiguous. The ends were cut back, 0 bases at V and 0 bases at J, with 7 bases in the middle. There are 15 residues in the CDR3. Germline CDR1 reads SGHNT; CDR2 reads YYREEE (reference sequence). DNA of the CDR3: TGTGCCAGCAGCTTGGACCCGAGCTCCTACAATGAGCAGTTCTTC. This codes for CASSLDPSSYNEQFF.

The V call is TRBV5-1, the J call TRBJ1-2, with D tentatively TRBD1 (5 bases). The CDR3 spans 13 residues. Per germline, CDR1 SGHRS and CDR2 YFSETQ. With 6 bases removed from V and 5 bases from J, the gap between germline ends came to 14 bases. The CDR3 is CASTGGGPYGYTF. In DNA form, the CDR3 reads TGCGCCAGCACCGGGGGGGGTCCGTATGGCTACACCTTC.

V gene TRBV7-2 combines with J gene TRBJ1-2; TRBD1 aligns across 8 bases. Trimming removed 0 bases from V and 5 bases from J; junction bases left unmatched: 5. Germline assignment: CDR1 SGHTA and CDR2 FQGNSA. The CDR3 is 15 amino acids. In DNA form, the CDR3 reads TGTGCCAGCAGCTTAGCGTCAGGGGGCGTTTATGGCTACACCTTC. It specifies CASSLASGGVYGYTF.

The chain is built from TRBV27 and TRBJ2-6; 9 bases match TRBD1. Per the germline V gene, CDR1 is MNHEY and CDR2 is SMNVEV (reference sequence). CDR3 length: 15 amino acids. The V gene end was trimmed by 6 bases and the J gene end by 4 bases; junction bases not matched to a gene: 4. DNA of the CDR3: TGTGCCAGCAGACAGGGGGCAATGGGGGCCAACGTCCTGACTTTC. Its protein is CASRQGAMGANVLTF. Using reference TRBV27 and TRBJ2-6 for the parts outside the CDR3, the full variable domain is EAQVTQNPRYLITVTGKKLTVTCSQNMNHEYMSWYRQDPGLGLRQIYYSMNVEVTDKGDVPEGYKVSRKEKRNFPLILESPSPNQTSLYFCASRQGAMGANVLTFGAGSRLTVL.

This chain links TRBV2 with TRBJ2-7; D perhaps matches TRBD2 (6 bases). Deletions cut 8 bases from V and 4 bases from J, with 15 bases between. The CDR3 runs 13 residues. Germline CDR1 reads SNHLY; CDR2 reads FYNNEI. The chain's CDR3 is CASQGTSKYEQYF. Written as DNA, the CDR3 is TGTGCCAGCCAAGGTACTAGCAAGTACGAGCAGTACTTC. The full variable domain, completed using reference TRBV2 and TRBJ2-7, is EPEVTQTPSHQVTQMGQEVILRCVPISNHLYFYWYRQILGQKVEFLVSFYNNEISEKSEIFDDQFSVERPDGSNFTLKIRSTKLEDSAMYFCASQGTSKYEQYFGPGTRLTVT.

The chain carries TRBV6-5 and TRBJ1-1, with TRBD1 matching over 7 bases. V dropped 6 bases and J dropped 4; count of bases not matched to a gene: 8. Germline assignment: CDR1 MNHEY and CDR2 SVGAGI. There are 14 residues in the CDR3. The CDR3 DNA is TGTGCCAGCAGCGGAACAGGGGTACGCACTGAAGCTTTCTTT. It yields the protein CASSGTGVRTEAFF.

The chain is built from TRBV19 and TRBJ1-6; TRBD1 matches at 7 bases. After removal of 10 bases from V and 5 bases from J, the junction contained 11 bases not matched to a gene. The CDR3 loop spans 15 amino acids. Germline values: CDR1 LNHDA, CDR2 SQIVND (reference sequence). As DNA, the CDR3 is TGTGCCACCCGACAGGGACCCATCCATAATTCACCCCTCCACTTT. The encoded protein is CATRQGPIHNSPLHF.

The J gene is TRBJ2-3, the V gene TRBV18; D may be TRBD2 (6 bases). V was shortened by 6 bases and J by 4 bases, with 11 bases between the two germline ends. CDR1 and CDR2 (germline): KGHSH, LQKENI. The CDR3 covers 13 residues. CDR3 DNA: TGTGCCAGCTCGTCATCGGGGGCAGATACGCAGTATTTT. It specifies CASSSSGADTQYF. Together with reference TRBV18 and TRBJ2-3, the CDR3 gives the full variable domain: NAGVMQNPRHLVRRRGQEARLRCSPMKGHSHVYWYRQLPEEGLKFMVYLQKENIIDESGMPKERFSAEFPKEGPSILRIQQVVRGDSAAYFCASSSSGADTQYFGPGTRLTVL.

The V call is TRBV6-5, the J call TRBJ2-3, with TRBD2 as a possible D gene (7 bases). Germline lookup yields CDR1 MNHEY and CDR2 SVGAGI. This CDR3 contains 15 residues. V dropped 5 bases and J dropped 2 bases, with 14 bases sitting between them. Here the CDR3 DNA reads TGTGCCAGCAGTCGGGCGGGGGCCCACACAGATACGCAGTATTTT. Translation gives CASSRAGAHTDTQYF.

The genes are TRBV5-8 and TRBJ2-1; weak D call: TRBD2 (7 bases). V lost 3 bases, J lost 7 bases, and 20 bases lay in between. The CDR3 has 16 residues. The germline V gene encodes CDR1 SGHTS and CDR2 YDEGEE. DNA for the CDR3: TGTGCCAGCAGCTCCTATGTTGGGGGGGCCTGGAATGAGCAGTTCTTC. It yields the protein CASSSYVGGAWNEQFF. Drawing the rest from reference TRBV5-8 and TRBJ2-1, the complete variable domain is EAGVTQSPTHLIKTRGQQATLRCSPISGHTSVYWYQQALGLGLQFLLWYDEGEERNRGNFPPRFSGRQFPNYSSELNVNALELEDSALYLCASSSYVGGAWNEQFFGPGTRLTVL.

The V call is TRBV19, the J call TRBJ2-4, with D tentatively TRBD1 (6 bases). This CDR3 is built from 15 residues. V dropped 4 bases and J dropped 4 bases, with 14 bases sitting between them. From germline, CDR1 is LNHDA and CDR2 SQIVND (reference sequence). The CDR3 DNA reads TGTGCCAGTAGTACCTCAGGACAGAGTAAAAACATTCAGTACTTC. This codes for CASSTSGQSKNIQYF.

The chain joins TRBV12-5 to TRBJ1-1; 8 bases fit TRBD1. The CDR3 covers 14 residues. The V gene's germline CDR1 is LGHNT and CDR2 FRNRAP. Trimming at V came to 5 bases and at J to 1 base, leaving 3 bases not matched to a gene. CDR3 protein: CASGAGTGNTEAFF. The CDR3 DNA follows: TGTGCTAGTGGTGCCGGGACAGGGAACACTGAAGCTTTCTTT. Full variable domain (missing parts from reference TRBV12-5 and TRBJ1-1): DARVTQTPRHKVTEMGQEVTMRCQPILGHNTVFWYRQTMMQGLELLAYFRNRAPLDDSGMPKDRFSAEMPDATLATLKIQPSEPRDSAVYFCASGAGTGNTEAFFGQGTRLTVV.

The rearrangement links TRBV7-9 to TRBJ1-1, with D perhaps matching TRBD1 (5 bases). The CDR3 runs to 13 residues. Between the trimmed V and J ends, which lost 10 bases and 7 bases, there was a span of 19 bases. Per the germline V gene, CDR1 is SEHNR and CDR2 is FQNEAQ (reference sequence). CDR3 nucleotide sequence: TGTGCCACCACGGGGGAGGGTTTACTTGAAGCTTTCTTT. Translation: CATTGEGLLEAFF.

J is TRBJ1-2 and V is TRBV12-5, with D possibly matching TRBD1 (5 bases). Germline CDR1 LGHNT, CDR2 FRNRAP. The V end was cut by 2 bases, the J end by 4 bases, with 23 bases between. The CDR3 loop spans 18 amino acids. As DNA, the CDR3 is TGTGCTAGTGGTTTGTATCCGCAATCCAGGGATTTCCTCTATGGCTACACCTTC. It translates to CASGLYPQSRDFLYGYTF.

Worth noting for this clone: A junction end diverges from the germline sequence, so it may reflect a read error. The chain joins TRBV14 to TRBJ1-1; TRBD1 is a possible D gene (6 bases). The CDR3 has 13 amino acids. The germline CDR1 and CDR2 sequences are SGHDN and FVKESK. The CDR3 sequence is CASSQETGGINVF. CDR3 sequence (DNA): TGTGCCAGCAGCCAAGAGACAGGTGGGATCAACGTGTTT.

The chain joins TRBV3-1 (or the pseudogene TRBV3-2) to TRBJ1-1; tentative D call: TRBD1 (5 bases). CDR3 length equals 14 residues. CDR1 is LGHDT and CDR2 is YNNKEL in the germline V gene (reference sequence). Trimming stripped 3 bases from V and 4 bases from J, with 12 bases between. CDR3: CASSHLGGGTEAFF. The CDR3 DNA sequence: TGTGCCAGCAGCCACCTCGGGGGGGGCACTGAAGCTTTCTTT.

The chain carries TRBV4-2 and TRBJ1-1, with a tentative D call TRBD1 (5 bases). V dropped 0 bases and J dropped 0 bases, with 11 bases sitting between them. The CDR3 has 16 residues. Germline values: CDR1 LGHNA, CDR2 YNFKEQ. The CDR3 region has the DNA TGTGCCAGCAGCCAAGAAGACAGTAGGATGAACACTGAAGCTTTCTTT. This encodes CASSQEDSRMNTEAFF.

The chain links TRBV4-2 to TRBJ1-5, with unresolved D. The germline V gene encodes CDR1 LGHNA and CDR2 YNFKEQ. The CDR3 has 14 amino acids. Trimming stripped 0 bases from V and 4 bases from J, with 7 bases between. CDR3 DNA: TGTGCCAGCAGCCAAGAGATAGAAAATCAGCCCCAGCATTTT. This translates into CASSQEIENQPQHF.

This CDR3 reads CASSSGQVRATTYGYTF. CDR3 bases: TGCGCCAGCAGCTCGGGACAGGTTCGAGCTACCACATATGGCTACACCTTC. The chain joins TRBV5-1 to TRBJ1-2; 8 bases map to TRBD1. Germline V gene lookup returns CDR1 SGHRS and CDR2 YFSETQ. This CDR3 is 17 amino acids long. After removal of 3 bases from V and 5 bases from J, the junction contained 15 bases not matched to a gene.

CDR3 nucleotides: TGTGCCAGCGCGGGGAGTAGCAATCAGCCCCAGCATTTT. It encodes CASAGSSNQPQHF. The J gene is TRBJ1-5, the V gene TRBV2; no clear D gene. Germline V gene lookup returns CDR1 SNHLY and CDR2 FYNNEI. Between the trimmed V and J ends, which lost 8 bases and 0 bases, there was a span of 8 bases. The CDR3 consists of 13 residues.

The V and J genes are TRBV5-1 and TRBJ1-1; D possibly corresponds to TRBD1 (6 bases). CDR1 is SGHRS, CDR2 YFSETQ, per germline. The CDR3 is 15 amino acids. V was pared by 3 bases and J by 6 bases, with 18 bases between. The CDR3 region is CASSSGEGGFAEAFF. The CDR3, as DNA: TGCGCCAGCAGCTCCGGAGAAGGGGGTTTCGCTGAAGCTTTCTTT.